This TCR beta chain was found in a study of T cells of healthy individuals. TCRdb used MiXCR to reprocess the 5' RACE reads, holding one entry per CDR3 protein. This sample yields fewer than 70,000 distinct CDR3 sequences, of which about 15% are seen a single time; about 15% belongs to the top ten. Germline V CDR1 and CDR2: LGHDT, YNNKEL (reference sequence). The CDR3 spans 15 residues. J gave up 5 bases and V 4 bases, and 11 bases lay outside the gene matches. The rearrangement links TRBV3-1 to TRBJ2-7; 7 nucleotides match TRBD2. The sequence was obtained from a human donor in good health. The CDR3 DNA follows: TGTGCCAGCAGCCCAGGCGGCGGGAGAGGCAACGAGCAGTACTTC. As protein: CASSPGGGRGNEQYF.